This TCR beta chain was sequenced during a study of blood T cell repertoires in COVID-19. This clone appeared once. V lost 0 bases to trimming and J lost 4 bases, with 8 bases between them. Germline lookup yields CDR1 SGHRS and CDR2 YFSETQ. This CDR3 is 14 amino acids long. This table comes from immunoSEQ multiplex PCR, and its TCRdb copy is limited to in-frame clones, with some not included. The sample has approximately 36,000 clones, almost 90% seen once. The sample taken for sequencing was peripheral blood. The chain combines TRBV5-1 with TRBJ2-1; possible D gene TRBD2, 6 bases. This clonotype was sampled from a man aged 60-69 years with active or convalescent COVID-19. The CDR3 region has the DNA TGCGCCAGCAGCTTGGCGGGAGTTTACAATGAGCAGTTCTTC. Translated: CASSLAGVYNEQFF.